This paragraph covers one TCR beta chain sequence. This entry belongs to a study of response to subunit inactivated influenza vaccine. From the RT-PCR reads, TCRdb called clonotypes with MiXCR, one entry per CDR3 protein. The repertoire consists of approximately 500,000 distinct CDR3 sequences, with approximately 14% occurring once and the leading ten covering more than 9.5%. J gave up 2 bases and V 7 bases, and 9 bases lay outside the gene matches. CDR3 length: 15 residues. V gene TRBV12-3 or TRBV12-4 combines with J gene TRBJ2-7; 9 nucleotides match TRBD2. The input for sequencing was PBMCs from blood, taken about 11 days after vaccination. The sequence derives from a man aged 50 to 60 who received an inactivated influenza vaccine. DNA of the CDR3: TGTGCCAGCACTGAGGGGCTAGCGGGGCCCTACGAGCAGTACTTC. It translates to CASTEGLAGPYEQYF.